Below, 12 T cell receptor beta chains from the same sample are listed, as sequenced in a study of cytomegalovirus exposure and HLA in healthy donors. PCR involved 60 Vbeta and 13 Jbeta primers. Profiling relied on immunoSEQ multiplex PCR, and the TCRdb table lists in-frame clones only, not all of them. The profile shows some 140,000 clones, approximately 60% of them singletons. Material for sequencing was PBMCs. The receptor set was obtained from a human donor in good health.

This clone showed up just once. The chain carries TRBV20-1 and TRBJ1-3, with D perhaps matching TRBD1 (5 bases). Germline V gives CDR1 DFQATT, CDR2 SNEGSKA (reference sequence). This CDR3 comprises 11 residues. CDR3 nucleotides: TGCGGGGGGAGCTCTGGAAACACCATATATTTT. This codes for CGGSSGNTIYF.

This rearrangement joins TRBV27 to TRBJ2-7; 11 positions agree with TRBD1. Looked up from germline, CDR1 is MNHEY and CDR2 is SMNVEV (reference sequence). The CDR3 totals 13 residues. V dropped 7 bases and J dropped 6; count of bases not matched to a gene: 5. This chain's CDR3 is CASMPGTGGEQYF. CDR3 DNA sequence: TGTGCCAGCATGCCCGGGACAGGGGGCGAGCAGTACTTC.

The chain links TRBV27 to TRBJ1-2, with D perhaps matching TRBD1 (6 bases). From germline, CDR1 is MNHEY and CDR2 SMNVEV (reference sequence). The CDR3 consists of 13 residues. V was cut by 9 bases and J by 3 bases, with 14 bases left in between. DNA of the CDR3: TGTGCCAGTGGACTTGCAGGGGACTATGGCTACACCTTC. Protein: CASGLAGDYGYTF.

As regards this clone: One end of the junction does not line up with germline, which may come from a read error. The rearrangement uses TRBV7-2 and TRBJ2-1, with 13 bases matching TRBD2. Germline CDR1 reads SGHTA; CDR2 reads FQGNSA. There are 14 residues in the CDR3. CDR3 sequence (DNA): TGTGCCAGCACCTTACTAGCGGGAGGGGATGAGCAGTTCTTC. As protein: CASTLLAGGDEQFF. The full variable domain, its missing parts supplied by reference TRBV7-2 and TRBJ2-1, is GAGVSQSPSNKVTEKGKDVELRCDPISGHTALYWYRQSLGQGLEFLIYFQGNSAPDKSGLPSDRFSAERTGGSVSTLTIQRTQQEDSAVYLCASTLLAGGDEQFFGPGTRLTVL.

The genes are TRBV7-9 and TRBJ1-1, with a weak D call TRBD1 (5 bases). CDR3 size: 13 residues. The germline V and J ends were trimmed by 5 bases and 7 bases, with 14 bases remaining between them. CDR1 SEHNR and CDR2 FQNEAQ come from the germline V gene (reference sequence). The CDR3 spells CASSPLGGGEAFF. In DNA, the CDR3 is TGTGCCAGCAGCCCTCTGGGGGGTGGTGAAGCTTTCTTT.

The chain couples TRBV27 to TRBJ1-2; D might be TRBD1 (5 bases). Trimming stripped 3 bases from V and 5 bases from J, with 13 bases between. This CDR3 spans 14 amino acids. Germline values: CDR1 MNHEY, CDR2 SMNVEV (reference sequence). The CDR3 bases are TGTGCCAGCAGTTTCCGGGGGTTAGGTTATGGCTACACCTTC. Amino acids: CASSFRGLGYGYTF.

The chain has TRBV5-6 and TRBJ2-2; the match to TRBD2 covers 8 bases. The V and J ends lost 3 bases and 0 bases, in that order; junction bases with no gene match: 7. The CDR3 sequence is 17 residues long. CDR1 SGHDT and CDR2 YYEEEE come from the germline V gene. In nucleotides, the CDR3 is TGTGCCAGCAGCTACGGGGGGGGGCGAGCGAACACCGGGGAGCTGTTTTTT. This encodes CASSYGGGRANTGELFF.

The J gene is TRBJ1-2, the V gene TRBV9; D gene unclear. The germline V and J ends were trimmed by 0 bases and 4 bases, with 10 bases remaining between them. Per germline, CDR1 SGDLS and CDR2 YYNGEE. This CDR3 spans 14 amino acids. The CDR3 spells CASSVGTRGYGYTF. DNA for the CDR3: TGTGCCAGCAGCGTAGGGACCCGGGGCTATGGCTACACCTTC.

V gene TRBV28 combines with J gene TRBJ1-5; 9 nucleotides align to TRBD1. Germline V gene sequence: CDR1 MDHEN, CDR2 SYDVKM. This CDR3 spans 14 amino acids. V dropped 5 bases and J dropped 8; count of bases not matched to a gene: 7. The CDR3 spells CASSLPGQGKPQHF. DNA for the CDR3: TGTGCCAGCAGTCTCCCGGGACAGGGCAAGCCCCAGCATTTT.

In this sample, this clone turned up once. The chain is built from TRBV5-4 and TRBJ2-3; TRBD2 matches at 7 bases. Losses at the gene ends were 4 bases for V and 1 base for J; bases not matched to a gene: 6. The CDR3 runs 15 residues. In germline, CDR1 is SGHNT, CDR2 YYREEE (reference sequence). The CDR3 DNA reads TGTGCCAGCAGCCCGGCTGGGGGGGGCACAGATACGCAGTATTTT. Translated: CASSPAGGGTDTQYF.

This sequence joins TRBV18 and TRBJ2-7; TRBD1 matches at 9 bases. The CDR3 is 18 residues long. Trimming at V came to 0 bases and at J to 5 bases, leaving 14 bases not matched to a gene. The germline V gene encodes CDR1 KGHSH and CDR2 LQKENI. This CDR3 reads CASSPPQGAFELADEQYF. For the CDR3, the DNA is TGTGCCAGCTCACCACCACAGGGGGCCTTCGAACTAGCCGACGAGCAGTACTTC.

The CDR3 region is CAIRRTSFPYEQYF. CDR3 coding DNA: TGTGCCATCAGAAGGACTAGCTTTCCCTACGAGCAGTACTTC. This chain joins TRBV10-3 and TRBJ2-7, with 8 bases lining up with TRBD2. The V segment lost 6 bases and the J segment 2 bases; nucleotides outside the gene matches: 6. The CDR3 extends over 14 amino acids. Germline loops: CDR1 ENHRY, CDR2 SYGVKD.